Following are 22 T cell receptor beta chains from one sample sequenced in a study of T cells in Graves' hyperthyroidism and ophthalmopathy. The investigators amplified TCR beta CDR3 regions from RNA transcripts. The study used the HTBI primer set for a first-round RT-PCR of the TCR CDR3. A single record per CDR3 protein comes from TCRdb applying MiXCR to the multiplex PCR reads. This table has over 650,000 distinct CDR3 sequences, 45% appearing once. The sample was peripheral blood or thyroid tissue (not recorded which). The receptors originated from an adult man with Graves' disease, either hyperthyroidism or ophthalmopathy (not recorded which).

The chain couples TRBV7-2 to TRBJ2-7; no definite D call. The CDR3 extends over 14 amino acids. V lost 1 base and J 5 bases, leaving 12 bases between the germline ends. Germline values: CDR1 SGHTA, CDR2 FQGNSA. Here the CDR3 reads CASSLGTLGNEQYF. The CDR3 DNA reads as TGTGCCAGCAGCTTAGGGACCCTAGGGAACGAGCAGTACTTC.

V and J are TRBV12-3 or TRBV12-4 and TRBJ1-2; TRBD1 agrees at 11 bases. Germline trimming cut 5 bases from V and 13 bases from J; bases unmatched to any gene: 12. The CDR3 has 14 amino acids. This chain's CDR3 is CASSPRAGQGDCTF. The CDR3 DNA sequence: TGTGCCAGCAGTCCTAGAGCGGGACAGGGGGACTGCACCTTC.

This clonotype was detected only a few times. A much larger clone sits a single nucleotide away, making a read error possible. This sequence joins TRBV7-9 and TRBJ1-5; possibly TRBD1 for D (5 bases). The V and J ends lost 7 bases and 1 base respectively, with 17 bases between them. The CDR3 spans 16 residues. Germline CDR1 and CDR2: SEHNR and FQNEAQ (reference sequence). CDR3 nucleotide sequence: TGTGCCAGCAACTTCGGGGGACTGGAAAGCAATCAGCCCCAGCATTTT. Translation gives CASNFGGLESNQPQHF.

The genes are TRBV6-1 and TRBJ1-1; 10 nucleotides align to TRBD1. J was trimmed by 5 bases and V by 6 bases; bases with no gene match: 6. The length of the CDR3 is 14 residues. The V gene's germline CDR1 is MNHNS and CDR2 SASEGT. The CDR3 nucleotides read TGTGCCAGCAGGGAAAGACAGGGGGCAACTGAAGCTTTCTTT. Residues: CASRERQGATEAFF.

J is TRBJ1-2 and V is TRBV2; no definite D call. Germline V gene lookup returns CDR1 SNHLY and CDR2 FYNNEI. Trimming removed 5 bases from V and 3 bases from J, with 16 bases in between. The CDR3 sequence is 15 residues long. In DNA, the CDR3 is TGTGCCAGCAGTTTACCGCCATGGCTCGACTATGGCTACACCTTC. This translates into CASSLPPWLDYGYTF.

Turning to this clonotype: A read error may be the cause here, since a much bigger clone is one base away. The chain recombines TRBV2 with TRBJ1-5; D not certain. This CDR3 is 8 amino acids long. Germline lookup yields CDR1 SNHLY and CDR2 FYNNEI. The germline V and J ends were trimmed by 5 bases and 11 bases, with 1 base remaining between them. CDR3 coding DNA: TGTGCCAGCAGTTCCCAGCATTTT. Amino acid sequence: CASSSQHF.

At least ten counts were recorded for this clonotype. V gene TRBV7-2 combines with J gene TRBJ1-5, with no clear D. Germline-derived CDR1 and CDR2 are SGHTA and FQGNSA. CDR3 length: 15 amino acids. The ends were cut back, 3 bases at V and 7 bases at J, with 16 bases in the middle. The DNA of the CDR3 is TGTGCCAGCAGCTTGGGTGTGGGCGGGAACCAGCCCCAGCATTTT. Translation gives CASSLGVGGNQPQHF.

This clonotype was seen repeatedly, ten times or more. V and J are TRBV7-2 and TRBJ1-4; D gene unclear. The CDR3 length is 15 residues. From germline, CDR1 is SGHTA and CDR2 FQGNSA. V was shortened by 1 base and J by 0 bases, with 6 bases between the two germline ends. Here the CDR3 DNA reads TGTGCCAGCAGCTTAGTTTCCACAACTAATGAAAAACTGTTTTTT. Protein sequence: CASSLVSTTNEKLFF.

The chain joins TRBV10-3 to TRBJ1-2; D perhaps matches TRBD1 (5 bases). The CDR3 loop spans 15 amino acids. CDR1 is ENHRY, CDR2 SYGVKD, per germline. The germline V and J ends were trimmed by 4 bases and 1 base, with 13 bases remaining between them. CDR3 sequence reads: CAISAPSGGNYGYTF. Written as DNA, the CDR3 is TGTGCCATCAGTGCCCCTTCCGGGGGTAACTATGGCTACACCTTC.

The sample holds many counts of this clonotype. V and J are TRBV25-1 and TRBJ2-7; TRBD1 aligns across 7 bases. The CDR3 is made up of 15 amino acids. Germline assignment: CDR1 MGHDK and CDR2 SYGVNS. V dropped 2 bases and J dropped 0; count of bases not matched to a gene: 4. CDR3 protein: CASSEAGQASYEQYF. CDR3 DNA: TGTGCCAGCAGTGAAGCAGGACAGGCCTCCTACGAGCAGTACTTC.

In regard to this clonotype: The CDR3 does not close with the conserved phenylalanine or tryptophan, likely indicating a read error. The V and J genes are TRBV20-1 and TRBJ2-5; tentatively, D is TRBD1 (5 bases). The germline V gene encodes CDR1 DFQATT and CDR2 SNEGSKA (reference sequence). The CDR3 runs to 12 residues. CDR3 residues: CRLTGQGETQYL. CDR3 nucleotides: TGCAGACTGACTGGACAAGGGGAGACCCAGTACCTC.

Ten or more counts support this clonotype. The rearrangement uses TRBV9 and TRBJ1-2, with D unclear. Trimming removed 0 bases at V and 7 bases at J, with 10 bases between. Looked up from germline, CDR1 is SGDLS and CDR2 is YYNGEE. This CDR3 is built from 13 residues. The CDR3, as DNA: TGTGCCAGCAGCGTAGTCCAGGCCGGTGGCTACACCTTC. Translating it yields CASSVVQAGGYTF.

This rearrangement joins TRBV19 to TRBJ1-1; TRBD1 agrees at 8 bases. V lost 4 bases to trimming and J lost 1 base; unmatched junction nucleotides: 8. CDR1 LNHDA and CDR2 SQIVND come from the germline V gene (reference sequence). This CDR3 contains 16 residues. The DNA of the CDR3 is TGTGCCAGTAGTACCTTGACAGGGGCGTGGAACACTGAAGCTTTCTTT. Its protein product is CASSTLTGAWNTEAFF.

Turning to this clonotype: At one of its ends the junction is not consistent with the germline gene, which may arise from a read error. The rearrangement links TRBV2 to TRBJ1-5; no reliable D call. This CDR3 has 14 amino acids. The V gene's germline CDR1 is SNHLY and CDR2 FYNNEI. This CDR3 is CAISEDGLNQPQHF. The DNA of the CDR3 is TGTGCCATCAGTGAGGACGGTCTAAATCAGCCCCAGCATTTT.

The chain combines TRBV12-3 or TRBV12-4 with TRBJ2-2; 11 bases are a match to TRBD1. The CDR3 is made up of 14 amino acids. Trimming removed 6 bases from V and 6 bases from J; junction bases left unmatched: 3. The CDR3 loop is CASRAGQGAGELFF. For the CDR3, the DNA is TGTGCCAGCAGGGCGGGACAGGGGGCCGGGGAGCTGTTTTTT.

This clonotype was counted between two and nine times. The J gene is TRBJ1-2, the V gene TRBV5-1; 8 bases are shared with TRBD1. CDR1 SGHRS and CDR2 YFSETQ come from the germline V gene. V lost 1 base to trimming and J lost 0 bases; unmatched junction nucleotides: 5. The CDR3 consists of 16 residues. DNA of the CDR3: TGCGCCAGCAGCTTGCCGACAGGGGACGCTAACTATGGCTACACCTTC. The encoded protein is CASSLPTGDANYGYTF.

Concerning this clonotype itself: Given a much more abundant clone one base away, this may be a read error. Lacking the conserved final phenylalanine or tryptophan, this CDR3 likely reflects a read error. This chain connects TRBV7-6 to TRBJ1-1; a possible D gene is TRBD1 (5 bases). This CDR3 region has 13 residues. Looked up from germline, CDR1 is SGHVS and CDR2 is FNYEAQ. V shed 2 bases and J shed 9 bases, with 13 bases lying between them. The CDR3 bases are TGTGCCAGCAGCTTAATGGCGTCAGGGCAAGCTTTCCTT. Encoded protein: CASSLMASGQAFL.

This clonotype was seen a few times. The genes are TRBV6-5 and TRBJ1-2, with 8 bases fitting TRBD1. The CDR3 extends over 15 amino acids. Germline V gene sequence: CDR1 MNHEY, CDR2 SVGAGI. V trimming: 3 bases; J trimming: 4 bases; junction bases outside the gene matches: 7. CDR3 nucleotide sequence: TGTGCCAGCAGTTATGGGGCAGGGGGCGGCTATGGCTACACCTTC. Amino acid sequence: CASSYGAGGGYGYTF.

The chain employs TRBV7-9 and TRBJ2-5; 8 positions match TRBD1. CDR3 length: 16 amino acids. Germline-derived CDR1 and CDR2 are SEHNR and FQNEAQ (reference sequence). The V segment lost 0 bases and the J segment 2 bases; nucleotides outside the gene matches: 5. CDR3 residues: CASSLAGQGPQETQYF. In DNA, the CDR3 is TGTGCCAGCAGCTTAGCCGGACAGGGACCACAAGAGACCCAGTACTTC.

About this clonotype itself: Compared with germline, one end of the junction differs, possibly owing to a read error. The V call is TRBV10-3, the J call TRBJ1-5; 10 bases line up with TRBD1. The CDR3 loop spans 16 amino acids. Germline V gene data show CDR1 as ENHRY and CDR2 as SYGVKD. CDR3: CASSLPRDRGHQPQHF. CDR3 nucleotide sequence: TGTGCCAGCAGTTTACCCCGGGACAGGGGACATCAGCCCCAGCATTTT.

This clonotype was detected ten times or more. J is TRBJ1-1 and V is TRBV5-1; D unresolved. Trimming removed 4 bases at V and 3 bases at J, with 10 bases between. This CDR3 spans 13 amino acids. In germline, CDR1 is SGHRS, CDR2 YFSETQ. In nucleotides, the CDR3 is TGCGCCAGCAGCCTCGGGCAGTACACTGAAGCTTTCTTT. This encodes CASSLGQYTEAFF.

The J gene is TRBJ2-7, the V gene TRBV20-1, with TRBD2 as a possible D gene (5 bases). The V end lost 2 bases, the J end lost 5 bases, and 13 bases lay between the germline ends. CDR1 and CDR2 from the germline V gene are DFQATT and SNEGSKA (reference sequence). The CDR3 has 13 residues. CDR3 amino acids: CSARISVGDEQYF. In DNA, the CDR3 is TGCAGTGCTAGAATTAGCGTCGGCGACGAGCAGTACTTC.